This T cell receptor beta chain was identified in a study of CD8+CD57+ T cells in acquired aplastic anemia. Background on the study: An average of about 3.2 ug of DNA was obtained from sorted CD4+ and CD8+ cells. Findings of the study overall: Patients did not significantly differ from controls in CD8+ Simpson's diversity. Patients and controls turned out to have some 30 CD8+ CDR3 sequences in common.

Germline V gene sequence: CDR1 SGDLS, CDR2 YYNGEE. The CDR3 runs 14 residues. V was pared by 4 bases and J by 2 bases, with 12 bases between. Many counts were recorded for this clonotype. Its antigen is still unknown. TCR beta VDJ combinations and CDR3 sequences were profiled from genomic DNA. One entry per CDR3 protein, called by TCRdb with MiXCR from the reads. The sample shows 100,000 to 150,000 distinct CDR3 sequences, 48% of them seen only once. Sequenced input: sorted CD4+, CD8+, or CD8+CD57+ T cells (not recorded which) from PBMCs. The V and J genes are TRBV9 and TRBJ2-5; D gene unclear. This clonotype was sampled from a human donor in good health, serving as a control. The CDR3 reads CASSRTPGQETQYF. The CDR3 bases are TGTGCCAGCAGCCGGACCCCCGGTCAAGAGACCCAGTACTTC.